This TCR beta chain was recorded in a study of blood T cell repertoires in COVID-19. Study-level background: Acute and convalescent COVID-19 specimens originated in the United States, Italy and Spain. In each case, the material was cDNA or gDNA derived from T cells, B-cell-depleted T cells, or PBMCs.

Authors' data handling: Amplification from reference gene primers served as the basis for estimated nucleated cell counts. Measured with immunoSEQ multiplex PCR; TCRdb has only the in-frame clones, and not every one. V and J calls plus clone size are reproduced from that table; the DNA served to infer D and trimming. Here the sample spans about 190,000 clones, about 88% being singletons. Germline V lookup: CDR1 LGHNA, CDR2 YNFKEQ. There are 15 residues in the CDR3. Trimming removed 0 bases at V and 8 bases at J, with 13 bases between. The receptor's source is a woman at least 80 years old with acute or convalescent COVID-19. The V call is TRBV4-2, the J call TRBJ1-4; D call uncertain. Sample: peripheral blood. This CDR3 is CASSQDPVSGEKLFF. Here the CDR3 DNA reads TGTGCCAGCAGCCAAGATCCCGTCTCGGGGGAAAAACTGTTTTTT.